What follows are 8 T cell receptor beta chains derived from one specimen sequenced in a study of blood T cell repertoires in COVID-19. Measured with immunoSEQ multiplex PCR; TCRdb has only the in-frame clones, and not every one. The sample holds roughly 260,000 clones, roughly 84% seen once. Sequencing used peripheral blood. The source of these receptors is a woman between 40 and 55 years old with active or convalescent COVID-19.

This clone was observed a few times. The J gene is TRBJ1-3, the V gene TRBV3-1 (or the pseudogene TRBV3-2); no firm D call. The germline V and J ends were trimmed by 4 bases and 2 bases, with 12 bases remaining between them. Germline CDR1 reads LGHDT; CDR2 reads YNNKEL (reference sequence). The CDR3 is made up of 15 amino acids. CDR3 protein: CASSPRSIPGNTIYF. Written as DNA, the CDR3 is TGTGCCAGCAGCCCCCGGAGCATTCCTGGAAACACCATATATTTT.

The V and J genes are TRBV12-3 or TRBV12-4 and TRBJ1-5, with a possible D match to TRBD1 (5 bases). Trimming took off 6 bases at V and 6 bases at J, with 12 bases between the two ends. The CDR3 runs to 13 residues. The DNA for the CDR3 is TGTGCCAGCAGGGGGGAGGGGATTCAGCCCCAGCATTTT. It encodes CASRGEGIQPQHF.

This clone showed up just once. Written as DNA, the CDR3 is TGTGCCTGGAGTTTTCCCGGGACAATTACCGGGGAGCTGTTTTTT. Amino acids: CAWSFPGTITGELFF. The chain combines TRBV30 with TRBJ2-2; possibly TRBD1 for D (6 bases). The germline V gene encodes CDR1 GTSNPN and CDR2 SVGIG (reference sequence). The length of the CDR3 is 15 residues. Trimming cost V 2 bases and J 5 bases, with 15 bases left between them. The full variable domain, with the rest looked up from reference TRBV30 and TRBJ2-2, is SQTIHQWPATLVQPVGSPLSLECTVEGTSNPNLYWYRQAAGRGLQLLFYSVGIGQISSEVPQNLSASRPQDRQFILSSKKLLLSDSGFYLCAWSFPGTITGELFFGEGSRLTVL.

This clone was observed at least ten times. CDR3 region: CASSLAGFRFNEQFF. The CDR3 DNA is TGTGCCAGCAGCTTGGCGGGGTTTAGGTTCAATGAGCAGTTCTTC. This chain joins TRBV7-9 and TRBJ2-1; the D gene is possibly TRBD2 (6 bases). Between the trimmed V and J ends, which lost 3 bases and 6 bases, there was a span of 15 bases. CDR1 is SEHNR, CDR2 FQNEAQ, per germline (reference sequence). The length of the CDR3 is 15 residues. Full variable domain (missing parts from reference TRBV7-9 and TRBJ2-1): DTGVSQNPRHKITKRGQNVTFRCDPISEHNRLYWYRQTLGQGPEFLTYFQNEAQLEKSRLLSDRFSAERPKGSFSTLEIQRTEQGDSAMYLCASSLAGFRFNEQFFGPGTRLTVL.

This rearrangement joins TRBV29-1 to TRBJ1-2, with 7 bases matching TRBD1. With V trimmed by 6 bases and J by 4 bases, 8 bases remained unmatched. CDR1 and CDR2 (germline): SQVTM, ANQGSEA. The CDR3 spans 13 residues. CDR3 in DNA: TGCAGCGTGGAACCGGGACAGAGCTATGGCTACACCTTC. It is translated as CSVEPGQSYGYTF.

The CDR3, as DNA: TGTGCCAGCAGTTACGGCATCGGGACAGGGGTCCGAAGGAGCAATCAGCCCCAGCATTTT. Its protein is CASSYGIGTGVRRSNQPQHF. The chain couples TRBV6-2 or TRBV6-3 to TRBJ1-5; 10 bases match TRBD1. V was pared by 2 bases and J by 1 base, with 14 bases of the junction left unmatched. CDR1 is MNHEY and CDR2 is SVGEGT in the germline V gene. This CDR3 has 20 amino acids.

Details on this clone: One junction end does not reproduce the germline sequence, and a read error may be involved. The rearrangement uses TRBV29-1 and TRBJ2-1; TRBD1 might be the D (5 bases). Germline V gene sequence: CDR1 SQVTM, CDR2 ANQGSEA. The CDR3 has 11 amino acids. CDR3 in DNA: TGCAGCGTTGAAAGGGGTTCACAGGTACTCTTC. Translation gives CSVERGSQVLF.

The J gene is TRBJ2-4, the V gene TRBV3-1 (or the pseudogene TRBV3-2), with D possibly being TRBD2 (6 bases). Germline assignment: CDR1 LGHDT and CDR2 YNNKEL (reference sequence). The CDR3 runs to 15 residues. Trimming took 4 bases from V and 0 from J, leaving 10 bases between them. The CDR3 is CASSPGGLAKNIQYF. CDR3 nucleotides: TGTGCCAGCAGCCCCGGGGGACTAGCCAAAAACATTCAGTACTTC.